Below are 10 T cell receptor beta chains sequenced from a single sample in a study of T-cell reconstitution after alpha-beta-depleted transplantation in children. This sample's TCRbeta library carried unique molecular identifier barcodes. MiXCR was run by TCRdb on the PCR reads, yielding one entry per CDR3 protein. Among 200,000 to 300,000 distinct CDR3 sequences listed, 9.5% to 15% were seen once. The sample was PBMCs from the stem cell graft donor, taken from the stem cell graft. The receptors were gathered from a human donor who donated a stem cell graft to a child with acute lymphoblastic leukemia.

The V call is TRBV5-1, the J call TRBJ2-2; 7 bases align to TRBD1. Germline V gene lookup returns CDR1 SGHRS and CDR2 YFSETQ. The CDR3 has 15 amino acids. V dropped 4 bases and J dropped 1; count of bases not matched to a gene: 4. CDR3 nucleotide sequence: TGCGCCAGCAGCCCAGGGGACAGGAACACCGGGGAGCTGTTTTTT. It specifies CASSPGDRNTGELFF.

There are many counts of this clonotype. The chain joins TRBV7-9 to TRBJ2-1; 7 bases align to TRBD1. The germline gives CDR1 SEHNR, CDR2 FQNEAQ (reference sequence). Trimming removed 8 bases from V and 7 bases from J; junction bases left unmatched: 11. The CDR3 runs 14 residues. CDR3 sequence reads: CASFEGTVPNEQFF. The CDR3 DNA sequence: TGTGCCAGCTTTGAAGGGACAGTTCCGAATGAGCAGTTCTTC.

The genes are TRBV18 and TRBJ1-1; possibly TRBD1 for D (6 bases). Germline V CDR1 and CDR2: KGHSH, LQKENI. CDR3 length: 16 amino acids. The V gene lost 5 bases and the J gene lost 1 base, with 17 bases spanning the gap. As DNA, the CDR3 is TGTGCCAGCTCATGGAGACAGGAATATCAGAACACTGAAGCTTTCTTT. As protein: CASSWRQEYQNTEAFF.

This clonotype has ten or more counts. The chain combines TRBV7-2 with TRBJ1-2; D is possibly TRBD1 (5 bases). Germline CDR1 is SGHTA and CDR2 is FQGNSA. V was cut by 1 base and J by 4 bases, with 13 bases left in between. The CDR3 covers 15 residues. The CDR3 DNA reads TGTGCCAGCAGCTTAGTTGGGACGGATTCCTATGGCTACACCTTC. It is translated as CASSLVGTDSYGYTF.

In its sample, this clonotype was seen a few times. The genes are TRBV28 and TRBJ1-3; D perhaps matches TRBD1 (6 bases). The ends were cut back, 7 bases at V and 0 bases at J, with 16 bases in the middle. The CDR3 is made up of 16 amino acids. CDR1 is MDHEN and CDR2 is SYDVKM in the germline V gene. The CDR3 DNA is TGTGCCAGCATCGGGGGCCCTACTATCTCTGGAAACACCATATATTTT. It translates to CASIGGPTISGNTIYF.

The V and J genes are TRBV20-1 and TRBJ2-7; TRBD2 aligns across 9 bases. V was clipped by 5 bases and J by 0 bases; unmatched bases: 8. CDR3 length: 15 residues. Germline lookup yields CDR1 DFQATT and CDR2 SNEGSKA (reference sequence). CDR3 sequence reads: CSAEPTSGFSYEQYF. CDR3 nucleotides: TGCAGTGCTGAACCTACTAGCGGGTTCTCCTACGAGCAGTACTTC.

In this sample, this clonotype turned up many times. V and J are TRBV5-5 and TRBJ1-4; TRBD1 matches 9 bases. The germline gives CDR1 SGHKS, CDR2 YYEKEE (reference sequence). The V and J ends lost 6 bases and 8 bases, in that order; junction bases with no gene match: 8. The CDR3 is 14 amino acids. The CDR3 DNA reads TGTGCCAGCATCAGGGGGACAGGGAGCGAAAAACTGTTTTTT. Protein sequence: CASIRGTGSEKLFF.

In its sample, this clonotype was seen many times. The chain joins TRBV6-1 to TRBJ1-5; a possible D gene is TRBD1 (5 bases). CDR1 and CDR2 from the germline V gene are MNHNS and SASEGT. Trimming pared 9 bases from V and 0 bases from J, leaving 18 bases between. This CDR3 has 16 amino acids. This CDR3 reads CASMDRGSYSNQPQHF. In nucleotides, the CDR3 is TGTGCCAGTATGGACCGGGGCAGTTATAGCAATCAGCCCCAGCATTTT.

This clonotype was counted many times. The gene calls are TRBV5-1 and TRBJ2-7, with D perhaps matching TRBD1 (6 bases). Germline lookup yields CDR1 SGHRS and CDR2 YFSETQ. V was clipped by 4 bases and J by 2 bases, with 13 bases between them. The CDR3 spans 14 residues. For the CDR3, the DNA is TGCGCCAGCAGCCTGACAGGAATCACCTACGAGCAGTACTTC. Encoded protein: CASSLTGITYEQYF.

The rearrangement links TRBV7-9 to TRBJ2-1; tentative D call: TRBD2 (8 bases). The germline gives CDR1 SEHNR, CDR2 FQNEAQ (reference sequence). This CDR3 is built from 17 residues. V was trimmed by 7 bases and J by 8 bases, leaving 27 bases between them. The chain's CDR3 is CASTRGGTRWRGDEQFF. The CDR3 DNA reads TGTGCCAGCACCAGGGGGGGGACTAGATGGAGGGGAGATGAGCAGTTCTTC.